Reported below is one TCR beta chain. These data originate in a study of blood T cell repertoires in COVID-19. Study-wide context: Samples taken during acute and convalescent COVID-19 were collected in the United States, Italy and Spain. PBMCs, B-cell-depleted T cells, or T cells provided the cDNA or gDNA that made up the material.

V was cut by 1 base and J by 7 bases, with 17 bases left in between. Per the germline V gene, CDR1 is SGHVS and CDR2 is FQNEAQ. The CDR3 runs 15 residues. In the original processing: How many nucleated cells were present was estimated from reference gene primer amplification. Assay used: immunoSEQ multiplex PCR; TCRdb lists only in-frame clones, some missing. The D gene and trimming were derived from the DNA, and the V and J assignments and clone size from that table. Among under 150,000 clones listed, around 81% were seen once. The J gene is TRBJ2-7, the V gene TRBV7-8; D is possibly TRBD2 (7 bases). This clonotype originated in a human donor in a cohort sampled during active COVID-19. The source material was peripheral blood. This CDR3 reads CASSLGSSGGDEQYF. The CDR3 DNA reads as TGTGCCAGCAGCTTAGGGTCATCGGGGGGCGATGAGCAGTACTTC.